A selection of T cell receptor beta chains follows, all from one sample in a study of CD8 T cells in Susac syndrome. One entry per CDR3 protein results from TCRdb running MiXCR on the immunoSEQ multiplex PCR reads. The table lists 69,000 or so distinct CDR3 sequences, approximately 95% of them singletons. The sequencing input was CD8+ T cells from PBMCs. The receptor set was obtained from a human donor in good health. Each CDR3 is given with its conserved first and last residue. Expanded clones are given a class, and other clones once, few, many or no size at all.

>16|.|TRBV27
CASSPRGSGGAYEQYF
>12|.|TRBV19
CASSPVIGELFF
>16|.|TRBV4-1
CASSRIDTGNTGELFF
>14|.|TRBV3-1
CASSYDSAAYEQYF
>15|.|TRBV7-8
CASSLPRGVVETQYF
>16|.|TRBV25-1
CASSGRLAGAKETQYF
>13|.|TRBV18
CASSPQVNTEAFF
>14|.|TRBV4-2
CASSPGQGVNEQFF
>15|.|TRBV4-3
CASSQDGSGRETQYF
>15|.|TRBV5-4
CASSLVQVPGYEQFF
>13|.|TRBV5-8
CASSYRVAYEQYF
>18|.|TRBV29-1
CSVEVSPTWGKSSYEQYF
>14|.|TRBV19
CASSIDAGDQPQHF
>18|.|TRBV27
CASSPVEVRGGGGSPLHF
>14|.|TRBV27
CASRRVLNTGELFF
>15|.|TRBV28
CASSLAGQITDTQYF
>14|.|TRBV5-1
CASSWTGVTDTQYF
>12|.|TRBV7-9
CASSLDKPEAFF
>14|.|TRBV4-2
CASSQEANTGELFF
>13|.|TRBV6-2/TRBV6-3
CASALEQGTEAFF
>12|.|TRBV28
CASSPFTGELFF
>13|.|TRBV7-9
CASSFLDRGGYTF
>12|.|TRBV29-1
CSVEYVNYGYTF
>16|.|TRBV9
CASSVIAGGLYNEQFF
>13|.|TRBV5-4
CASAHRGDTEAFF
>14|.|TRBV29-1
CSVEKNTRGPEAFF
>14|.|TRBV16
CASSQRMEGEKLFF
>11|.|TRBV27
CAIGTGGGYTF
>15|.|TRBV24-1
CATSDSGQRLHEQYF
>13|.|TRBV5-6
CASSLRATSVLTF
>14|.|TRBV27
CASYPGAGANVLTF
>14|.|TRBV6-6
CASSYTVQNTEAFF
>13|.|TRBV7-9
CASSLVGAGELFF
>13|.|TRBV27
CASSLSRVAEQFF
>14|.|TRBV27
CASSLRGSNQPQHF
>13|.|TRBV12-3/TRBV12-4
CASSSRINYGYTF
>12|few|TRBV4-1
CASSLKGTEAFF
>13|.|TRBV23-1
CASRQGLNQPQHF
>15|.|TRBV4-1
CASAQDRSVGSPLHF
>14|.|TRBV5-4
CASSLGPLANEQFF
>14|.|TRBV30
CAWSPGQGSYEQYF
>13|once|TRBV27
CASSFFGPDTQYF
>13|.|TRBV29-1
CSVVVEFSYEQYF
>15|.|TRBV5-1
CASSLSSSLAGELFF
>14|.|TRBV6-6
CASSYLRDTDTQYF
>11|once|TRBV28
CASSLQGGQYF
>15|once|TRBV3-1
CASSQVATEDSPLHF
>14|.|TRBV4-1
CASSQEPQGNEQFF
>12|.|TRBV20-1
CSAREGGTAAGF
>16|.|TRBV9
CASSTYSGGAPDTQYF
>11|.|TRBV27
CASSSGYEQYF
>16|.|TRBV25-1
CASSDFASGGAETQYF